The rows below give T cell receptor beta chains drawn from one sample of a study of cytomegalovirus exposure and HLA in healthy donors. Libraries were prepared by immunoSEQ multiplex PCR; TCRdb keeps only in-frame clonotypes and omits some of them. The table includes some 84,000 clones, approximately 91% detected once. The sequencing input was PBMCs. Source of these receptors: a man younger than 40 in good health and CMV-seronegative. Each CDR3 is given with its conserved first and last residue. Where a row states a size, it is once, few, many or the class of an expanded clone; other rows omit it.

NA,TRBJ2-3,TRBV7-2,CATARLAGKTDTQYF
NA,TRBJ2-7,TRBV29-1,CSVSGRRDREAYEQYF
NA,TRBJ2-3,TRBV10-1,CASSPELDTQYF
NA,TRBJ1-5,TRBV6-1,CASIMTGVGQPQHF
NA,TRBJ2-2,TRBV15,CATSREIGTGELFF
NA,TRBJ2-7,TRBV21-1,CASSKGGADHSYEQYF
NA,TRBJ1-3,TRBV6-5,CASLGSGNTIYF
NA,TRBJ2-1,TRBV4-1,CASSQEPPEQENNEQFF
NA,TRBJ2-7,TRBV4-1,CASSLSTGPAGVSATTYEQYF
NA,TRBJ1-2,TRBV5-5,CASSLEAGGSGYTF
NA,TRBJ2-1,TRBV7-9,CASNLLTGWAYNEQFF
NA,TRBJ2-1,TRBV19,CASSPLRGSNNEQFF
NA,TRBJ1-2,TRBV4-2,CASSQLIQGSGYTF
NA,TRBJ1-5,TRBV5-8,CASSLLGQGGNQPQHF
NA,TRBJ2-5,TRBV19,CASSIAGDIQQETQYF
NA,TRBJ2-2,TRBV4-1,CASRPRGGDSSGELFF
NA,TRBJ2-5,TRBV5-1,CASSYSGRGETQYF
NA,TRBJ2-5,TRBV7-7,CASSSRVLAGKPEAQYF
NA,TRBJ2-1,TRBV11-2,CASSLAGGAGNEQFF
NA,TRBJ1-2,TRBV11-2,CAVITGGYGYTF
NA,TRBJ2-3,TRBV10-1,CASSDRAAGEVLDTQYF
NA,TRBJ2-5,TRBV25-1,CASSGLALRETQYF
NA,TRBJ2-1,TRBV9,CASSVDRGRGPEQFF
NA,TRBJ1-6,TRBV27,CASSKRGAGGNSPLHF
NA,TRBJ2-1,TRBV5-1,CASSFLVNEQFF
NA,TRBJ1-5,TRBV6-6,CASREGTSNQPQHF
NA,TRBJ2-7,TRBV27,CASSDLTRSYEQYF
NA,TRBJ1-6,TRBV5-6,CASSQLNSPLHF
NA,TRBJ1-2,TRBV28,CASHSGHPNYGYTF
NA,TRBJ1-1,TRBV13,CASSPGTMNTEAFF
NA,TRBJ2-1,TRBV27,CASSEGTSGSYNEQFF
NA,TRBJ2-7,TRBV10-2,CASSENPGQGSYEQYF
NA,TRBJ2-3,TRBV12-5,CASGLAGGGTDTQYF
medium-sized,TRBJ2-7,TRBV27,CASYSSSYEQYF
NA,TRBJ2-7,TRBV28,CASSLRGTSGGNEQYF
NA,TRBJ1-2,TRBV27,CASSFSRQGATYGYTF
NA,TRBJ2-7,TRBV5-4,CASSFTGSYEQYF
NA,TRBJ2-3,TRBV18,CASSPKAEYGDTQYF
NA,TRBJ2-5,TRBV9,CASSVATRGRGETQYF
NA,TRBJ2-2,TRBV28,CASSPKDYYGELFF
few,TRBJ2-5,TRBV6-7,CASKEGRAGVHQETQYF
NA,TRBJ1-2,TRBV6-5,CASRGDRDYGYTF
NA,TRBJ2-2,TRBV6-6,CASSFVRSGELFF